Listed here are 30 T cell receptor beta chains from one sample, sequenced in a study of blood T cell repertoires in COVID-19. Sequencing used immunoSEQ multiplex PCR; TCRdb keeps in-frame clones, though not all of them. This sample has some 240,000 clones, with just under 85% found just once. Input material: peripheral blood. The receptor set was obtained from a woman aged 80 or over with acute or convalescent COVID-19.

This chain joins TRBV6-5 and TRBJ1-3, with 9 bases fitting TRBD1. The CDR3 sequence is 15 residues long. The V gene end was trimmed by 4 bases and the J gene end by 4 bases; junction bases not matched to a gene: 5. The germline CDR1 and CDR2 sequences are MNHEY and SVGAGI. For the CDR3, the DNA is TGTGCCAGCAGTTCCACACAGGGGGCGGGAAACACCATATATTTT. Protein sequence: CASSSTQGAGNTIYF.

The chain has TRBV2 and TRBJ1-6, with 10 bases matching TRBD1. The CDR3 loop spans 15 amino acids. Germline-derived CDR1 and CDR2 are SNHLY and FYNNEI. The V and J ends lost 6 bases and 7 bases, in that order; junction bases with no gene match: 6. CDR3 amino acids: CASSTTGQGNSPLHF. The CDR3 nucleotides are TGTGCCAGCAGCACGACGGGACAGGGGAATTCACCCCTCCACTTT.

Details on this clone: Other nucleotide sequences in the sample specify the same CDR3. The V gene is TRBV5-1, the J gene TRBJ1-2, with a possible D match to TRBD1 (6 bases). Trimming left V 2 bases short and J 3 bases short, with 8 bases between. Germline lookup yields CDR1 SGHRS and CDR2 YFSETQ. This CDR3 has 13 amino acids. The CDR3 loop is CASSLGGDYGYTF. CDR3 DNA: TGCGCCAGCAGCTTAGGGGGAGACTATGGCTACACCTTC.

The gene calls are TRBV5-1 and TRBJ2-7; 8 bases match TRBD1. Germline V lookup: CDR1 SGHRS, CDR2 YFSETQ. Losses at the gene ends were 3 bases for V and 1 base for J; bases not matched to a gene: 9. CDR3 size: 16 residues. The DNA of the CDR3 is TGCGCCAGCAGCTCGTTTCAGGGGGCCGGGTCCTACGAGCAGTACTTC. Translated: CASSSFQGAGSYEQYF.

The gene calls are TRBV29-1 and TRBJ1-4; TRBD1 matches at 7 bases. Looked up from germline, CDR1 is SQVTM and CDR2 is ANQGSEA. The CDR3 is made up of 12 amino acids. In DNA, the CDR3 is TGCAGTGGGACAGATGGAGGTGAAAAACTGTTTTTT. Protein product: CSGTDGGEKLFF.

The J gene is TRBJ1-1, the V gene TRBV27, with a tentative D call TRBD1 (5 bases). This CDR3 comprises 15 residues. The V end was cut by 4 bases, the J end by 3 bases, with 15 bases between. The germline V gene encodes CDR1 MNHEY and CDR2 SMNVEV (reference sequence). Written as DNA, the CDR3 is TGTGCCAGCAGTTATCAAGGCAGGGTTTACACTGAAGCTTTCTTT. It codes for CASSYQGRVYTEAFF.

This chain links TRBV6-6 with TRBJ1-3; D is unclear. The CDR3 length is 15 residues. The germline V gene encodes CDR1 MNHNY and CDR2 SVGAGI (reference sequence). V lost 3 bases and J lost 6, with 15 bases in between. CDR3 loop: CASSYGVLYPNTIYF. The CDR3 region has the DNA TGTGCCAGCAGTTATGGAGTTTTATACCCAAACACCATATATTTT.

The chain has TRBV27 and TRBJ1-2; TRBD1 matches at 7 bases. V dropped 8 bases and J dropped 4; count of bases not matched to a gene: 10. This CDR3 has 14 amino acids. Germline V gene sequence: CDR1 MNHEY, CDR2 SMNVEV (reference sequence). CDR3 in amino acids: CASATTDRAYGYTF. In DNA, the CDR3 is TGTGCCAGCGCAACTACCGACAGGGCCTATGGCTACACCTTC.

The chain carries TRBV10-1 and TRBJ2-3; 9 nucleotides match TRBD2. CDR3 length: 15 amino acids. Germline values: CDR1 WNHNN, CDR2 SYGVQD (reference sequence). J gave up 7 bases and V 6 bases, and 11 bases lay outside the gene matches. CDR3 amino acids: CASSDPRGGAYTQYF. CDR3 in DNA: TGCGCCAGCAGCGATCCCCGCGGGGGGGCCTATACGCAGTATTTT.

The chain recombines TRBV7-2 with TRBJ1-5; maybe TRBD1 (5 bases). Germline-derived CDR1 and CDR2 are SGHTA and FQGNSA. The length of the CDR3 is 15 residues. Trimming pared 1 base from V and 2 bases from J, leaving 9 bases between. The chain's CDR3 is CASSLDGARNQPQHF. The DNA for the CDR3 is TGTGCCAGCAGCTTAGATGGGGCACGCAATCAGCCCCAGCATTTT.

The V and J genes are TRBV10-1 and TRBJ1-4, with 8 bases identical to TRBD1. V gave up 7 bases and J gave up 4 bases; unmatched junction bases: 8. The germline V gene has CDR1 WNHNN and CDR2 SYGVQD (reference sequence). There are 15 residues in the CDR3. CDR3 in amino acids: CASTRQGAFNEKLFF. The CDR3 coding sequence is TGCGCCAGCACACGGCAGGGGGCCTTTAATGAAAAACTGTTTTTT.

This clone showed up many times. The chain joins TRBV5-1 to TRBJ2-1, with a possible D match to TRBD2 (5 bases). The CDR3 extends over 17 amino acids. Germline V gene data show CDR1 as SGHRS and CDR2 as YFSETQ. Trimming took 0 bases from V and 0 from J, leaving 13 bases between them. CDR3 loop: CASSLVPSGSSYNEQFF. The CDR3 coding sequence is TGCGCCAGCAGCTTGGTCCCCAGCGGTAGCTCCTACAATGAGCAGTTCTTC.

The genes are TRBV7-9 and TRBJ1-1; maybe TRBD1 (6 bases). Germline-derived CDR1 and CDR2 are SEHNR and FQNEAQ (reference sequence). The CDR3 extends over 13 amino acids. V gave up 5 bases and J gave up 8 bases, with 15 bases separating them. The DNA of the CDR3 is TGTGCCAGCAGCCCCAGCGGGGGCACAGAAGCTTTCTTT. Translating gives CASSPSGGTEAFF.

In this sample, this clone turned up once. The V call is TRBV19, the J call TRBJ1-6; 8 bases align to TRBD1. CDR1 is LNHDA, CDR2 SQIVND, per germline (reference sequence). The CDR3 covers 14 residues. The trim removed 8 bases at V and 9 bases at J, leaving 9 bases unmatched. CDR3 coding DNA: TGTGCCAGTTTCGACAGGGGCCGTGGTTCACCCCTCCACTTT. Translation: CASFDRGRGSPLHF.

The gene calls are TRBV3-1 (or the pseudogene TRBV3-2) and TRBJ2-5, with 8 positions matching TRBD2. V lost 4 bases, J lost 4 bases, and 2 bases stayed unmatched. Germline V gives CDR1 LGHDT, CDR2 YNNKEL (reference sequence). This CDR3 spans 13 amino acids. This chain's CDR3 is CASSPRGGETQYF. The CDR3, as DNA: TGTGCCAGCAGCCCTCGGGGGGGAGAGACCCAGTACTTC.

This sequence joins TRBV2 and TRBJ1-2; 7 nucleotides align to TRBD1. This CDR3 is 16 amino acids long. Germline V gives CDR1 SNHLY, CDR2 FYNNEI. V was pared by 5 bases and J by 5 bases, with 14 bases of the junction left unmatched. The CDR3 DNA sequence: TGTGCCAGCAGTCTCTTACCCGACAGGGCTTCATATGGCTACACCTTC. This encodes CASSLLPDRASYGYTF.

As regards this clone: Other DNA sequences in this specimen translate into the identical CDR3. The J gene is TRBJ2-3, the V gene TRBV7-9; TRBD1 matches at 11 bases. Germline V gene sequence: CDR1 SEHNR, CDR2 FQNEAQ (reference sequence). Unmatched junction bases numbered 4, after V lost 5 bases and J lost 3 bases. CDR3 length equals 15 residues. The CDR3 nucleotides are TGTGCCAGCAGCCTGGGACAGGGGGGGACAGATACGCAGTATTTT. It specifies CASSLGQGGTDTQYF.

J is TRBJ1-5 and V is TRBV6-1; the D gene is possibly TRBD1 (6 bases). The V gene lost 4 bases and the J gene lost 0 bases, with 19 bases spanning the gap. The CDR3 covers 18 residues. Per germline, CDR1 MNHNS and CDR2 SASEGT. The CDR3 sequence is CASSVDSDLANSNQPQHF. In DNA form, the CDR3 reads TGTGCCAGCAGTGTGGACAGCGACCTCGCTAATAGCAATCAGCCCCAGCATTTT.

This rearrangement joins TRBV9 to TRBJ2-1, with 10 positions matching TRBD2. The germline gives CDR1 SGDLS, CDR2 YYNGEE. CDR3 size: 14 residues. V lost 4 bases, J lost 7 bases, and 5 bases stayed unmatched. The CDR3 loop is CASSPRLAGNEQFF. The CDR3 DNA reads TGTGCCAGCAGCCCCCGACTAGCGGGTAATGAGCAGTTCTTC. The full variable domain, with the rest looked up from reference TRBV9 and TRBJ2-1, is DSGVTQTPKHLITATGQRVTLRCSPRSGDLSVYWYQQSLDQGLQFLIQYYNGEERAKGNILERFSAQQFPDLHSELNLSSLELGDSALYFCASSPRLAGNEQFFGPGTRLTVL.

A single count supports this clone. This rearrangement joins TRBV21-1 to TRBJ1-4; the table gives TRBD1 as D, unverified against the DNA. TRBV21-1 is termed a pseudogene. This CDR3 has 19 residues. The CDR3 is CASSKSPTGTGGANEKLFF. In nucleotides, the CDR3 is TGTGCCAGCAGCAAAAGCCCAACCGGGACAGGGGGGGCAAATGAAAAACTGTTTTTT.

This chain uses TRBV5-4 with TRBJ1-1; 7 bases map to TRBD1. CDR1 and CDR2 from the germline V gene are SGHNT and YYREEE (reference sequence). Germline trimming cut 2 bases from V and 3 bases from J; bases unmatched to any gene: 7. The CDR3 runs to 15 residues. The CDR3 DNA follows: TGTGCCAGCAGCTTCCAGGGGGGCAGGTACACTGAAGCTTTCTTT. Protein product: CASSFQGGRYTEAFF.

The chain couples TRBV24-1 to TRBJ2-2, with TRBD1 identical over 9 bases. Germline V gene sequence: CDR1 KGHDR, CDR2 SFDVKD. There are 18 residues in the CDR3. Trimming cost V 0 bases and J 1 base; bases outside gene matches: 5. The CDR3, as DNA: TGTGCCACCAGTGATTTGCACCGGGGACAGGGGAACACCGGGGAGCTGTTTTTT. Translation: CATSDLHRGQGNTGELFF.

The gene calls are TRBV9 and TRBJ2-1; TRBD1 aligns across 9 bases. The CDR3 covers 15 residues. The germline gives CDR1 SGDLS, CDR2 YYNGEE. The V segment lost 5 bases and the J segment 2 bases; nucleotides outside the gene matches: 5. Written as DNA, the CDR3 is TGTGCCAGCAGTGGGGGGACAGGGACCTACAATGAGCAGTTCTTC. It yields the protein CASSGGTGTYNEQFF.

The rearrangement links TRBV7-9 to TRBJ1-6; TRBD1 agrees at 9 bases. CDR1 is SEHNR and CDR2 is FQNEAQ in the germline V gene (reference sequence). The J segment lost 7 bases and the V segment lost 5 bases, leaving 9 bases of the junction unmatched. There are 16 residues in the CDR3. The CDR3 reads CASSQGQGRGNSPLHF. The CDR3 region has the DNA TGTGCCAGCAGCCAGGGACAGGGTAGGGGAAATTCACCCCTCCACTTT.

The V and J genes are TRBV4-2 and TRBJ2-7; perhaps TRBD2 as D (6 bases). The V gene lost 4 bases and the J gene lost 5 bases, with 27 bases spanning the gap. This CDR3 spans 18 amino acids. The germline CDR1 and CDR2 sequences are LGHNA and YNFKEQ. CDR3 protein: CASSRVGLGQSEWDEQYF. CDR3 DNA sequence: TGTGCCAGCAGCCGGGTGGGACTCGGACAAAGCGAGTGGGACGAGCAGTACTTC.

CDR3 in DNA: TGTGCCAGCAGTTTGCGACAGCAATATGGCTACACCTTC. Translation: CASSLRQQYGYTF. The chain uses TRBV28 and TRBJ1-2; TRBD1 is a possible D gene (5 bases). Germline loops: CDR1 MDHEN, CDR2 SYDVKM. Deletions cut 3 bases from V and 5 bases from J, with 10 bases between. The CDR3 is 13 amino acids.

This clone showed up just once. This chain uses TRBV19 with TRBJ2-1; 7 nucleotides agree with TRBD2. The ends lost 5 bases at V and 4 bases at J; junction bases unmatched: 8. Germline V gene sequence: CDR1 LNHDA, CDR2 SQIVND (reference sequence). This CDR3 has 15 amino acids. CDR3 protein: CASSPRRGRYNEQFF. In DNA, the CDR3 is TGTGCCAGTAGTCCCAGGCGGGGGAGGTACAATGAGCAGTTCTTC.

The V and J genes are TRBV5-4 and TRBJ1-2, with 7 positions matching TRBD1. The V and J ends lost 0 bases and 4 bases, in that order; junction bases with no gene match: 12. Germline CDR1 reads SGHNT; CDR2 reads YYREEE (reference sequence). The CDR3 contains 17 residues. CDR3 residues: CASSLAGGRGFSYGYTF. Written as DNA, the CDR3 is TGTGCCAGCAGCTTGGCCGGAGGCAGGGGGTTTTCCTATGGCTACACCTTC.

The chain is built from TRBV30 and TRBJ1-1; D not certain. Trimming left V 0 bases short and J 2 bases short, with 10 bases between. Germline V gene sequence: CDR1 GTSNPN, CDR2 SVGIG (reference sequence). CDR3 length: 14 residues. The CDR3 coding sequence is TGTGCCTGGAGTGTACTCGGCGGAAACACTGAAGCTTTCTTT. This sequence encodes CAWSVLGGNTEAFF.

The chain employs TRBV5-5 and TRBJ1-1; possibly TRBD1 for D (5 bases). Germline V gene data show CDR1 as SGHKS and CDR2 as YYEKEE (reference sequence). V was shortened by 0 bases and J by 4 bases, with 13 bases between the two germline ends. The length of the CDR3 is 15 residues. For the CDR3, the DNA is TGTGCCAGCAGCTTGGCCGGGGGTTATGGCACTGAAGCTTTCTTT. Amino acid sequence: CASSLAGGYGTEAFF.